The clone carrying this T cell receptor beta chain was picked up a small number of times. Its specificity is not known. Healthy Caucasian individuals from Russia aged roughly 6 to 90 were enrolled as donors. Per sample, at least 5 micrograms of total RNA were extracted. This CDR3 comprises 16 residues. Trimming took 2 bases from V and 2 from J, leaving 16 bases between them. Germline V gene sequence: CDR1 SGHRS, CDR2 YFSETQ. The data derive from a study of blood T cells in healthy people across ages. Study findings and constraints: Roughly linear age-related decline in beta diversity appeared, significant by age 40. Both higher diversity and more naive CD4+ cells marked long-lived donors when set against aged donors.

Next came a second PCR, run for about 7 to 12 cycles, which used a sample-barcoded 5' primer along with a J-beta primer mix. TCRdb ran MiXCR on the 5' RACE reads and lists one entry per CDR3 protein. Among about 810,000 distinct CDR3 sequences listed, under 40% were seen once. This chain links TRBV5-1 with TRBJ2-5; D possibly corresponds to TRBD2 (5 bases). This TCR came from a man aged 18 to 29 in good health. The sample taken for sequencing was blood. The CDR3 here is CASSFAARTFQETQYF. Written as DNA, the CDR3 is TGCGCCAGCAGCTTCGCGGCACGGACTTTTCAAGAGACCCAGTACTTC.